Described below is a single T cell receptor (beta chain) sequence and its context. Its antigen is still unknown. No quality values exist for individual bases; no much larger clone is one base distant. This entry comes from a study of T cell changes during pregnancy in multiple sclerosis (dated by TCRdb to the late 2010s). Context from the whole study: In women with multiple sclerosis, the researchers looked at how the T cell repertoire shifted as pregnancy progressed.

The library was generated by the immunoSEQ multiplex PCR assay. Held by TCRdb, this immuneACCESS table contains in-frame sequences only and omits some clones. Under half of the omission traces to an unresolved V gene where checked; the cause of the rest is unknown. This sample is represented by some 59,000 clones; nearly 90% of them were singletons. The ten most abundant clones make up 2% to 3% of the sample. V is reduced by 1 base and J by 6 bases, leaving a spacing of 8 bases between them. There are 12 amino acids in the CDR3, from cysteine to phenylalanine inclusive. This entry keeps only the CDR3 DNA: 36 bases, framed from base 1. Based on the germline V gene (reference sequence), the CDR1 and CDR2 sequences are SGHKS and YYEKEE.

The clonotype was recovered from a female donor with multiple sclerosis, enrolled in a pregnancy study. The sequence is built from TRBV5-5 and TRBJ2-7; TRBD1 is perhaps the D gene, given 5 matching bases. Sequenced here: peripheral blood, sampled in the first trimester of pregnancy. CDR3 protein: CASSLSGREQYF. In nucleotide form, the sequence is TGTGCCAGCAGCTTGTCAGGGCGCGAGCAGTACTTC.